Given below is one T cell receptor beta chain in context. This entry belongs to a study of CD8 T cells in Susac syndrome. Random hexamers served to reverse transcribe roughly 0.45 to 1 ug RNA. An immunoSEQ multiplex PCR generated amplified TCR beta CDR3 products spanning 54 Vbeta and 13 Jbeta. TCRdb recomputed calls from the immunoSEQ multiplex PCR reads with MiXCR, one row per CDR3 protein. This sample yields about 130,000 distinct CDR3 sequences, of which 90% to 95% are seen a single time; roughly 0.091% belongs to the top ten. The sequence derives from a human donor in good health. Material: CD4+ T cells from PBMCs.

CDR3 region: CASSVRRTSGSYEQYF. In DNA, the CDR3 is TGTGCCAGCAGCGTGCGCCGGACTAGCGGGAGCTACGAGCAGTACTTC. V gene TRBV5-4 combines with J gene TRBJ2-7; 13 nucleotides match TRBD2. V lost 4 bases and J lost 3; bases outside the gene matches: 7. CDR3 length: 16 amino acids. Germline V lookup: CDR1 SGHNT, CDR2 YYREEE (reference sequence).